This T cell receptor (beta chain) appears in the sequencing data of a study of T cell changes during pregnancy in multiple sclerosis. The V end lost 2 bases, the J end lost 2 bases, and 6 bases lay between the germline ends. CDR3 length: 12 amino acids. CDR1 SQVTM and CDR2 ANQGSEA come from the germline V gene. The method was immunoSEQ multiplex PCR; TCRdb's version includes in-frame clones alone and lacks a portion of them. The sample carries around 80,000 clones, around 94% recorded once. Sequencing was performed on peripheral blood, taken before pregnancy. This receptor was identified in a female donor with multiple sclerosis, enrolled in a pregnancy study. The chain joins TRBV29-1 to TRBJ2-5; D gene ambiguous. The CDR3 DNA reads as TGCAGCGTTGAATTTCAGCAAGAGACCCAGTACTTC. It specifies CSVEFQQETQYF.